This is a list of T cell receptor beta chains from one sample in a study of blood T cell repertoires in COVID-19. Measured with immunoSEQ multiplex PCR; TCRdb has only the in-frame clones, and not every one. The sample comprises 150,000 or so clones, over 65% of which are singletons, and around 4.8% rests with the top ten. Sequenced material: PBMCs or T cells enriched from blood (not recorded which). The receptors derive from a woman in her forties or fifties who had recovered from COVID-19. The CDR3 runs from the conserved cysteine through the conserved F or W. A D gene is named only where the DNA matches it firmly. Some rows mark clone size as missing; the rest say once, few, many or name a class of expanded clone.

cdr3_length: 15
j_call: TRBJ1-1
d_call: .
clone_size: .
v_call: TRBV3-1/TRBV3-2
cdr3_nt: TGTGCCAGCAGCTCGCACAGGGCACTCAACACTGAAGCTTTCTTT
cdr3_aa: CASSSHRALNTEAFF

cdr3_length: 13
j_call: TRBJ1-2
d_call: .
clone_size: .
v_call: TRBV27
cdr3_nt: TGTGCCAGCGGTCTAGGTCGGAACTATGGCTACACCTTC
cdr3_aa: CASGLGRNYGYTF

cdr3_length: 14
j_call: TRBJ1-1
d_call: .
clone_size: .
v_call: TRBV15
cdr3_nt: TGTGCCACCAGCAGAGATTTTGCCGGGTTTGAAGCTTTCTTT
cdr3_aa: CATSRDFAGFEAFF

cdr3_length: 13
j_call: TRBJ1-1
d_call: TRBD1
clone_size: .
v_call: TRBV29-1
cdr3_nt: TGCAGCGGCGAGACAGGGAGGAACACTGAAGCTTTCTTT
cdr3_aa: CSGETGRNTEAFF

cdr3_length: 13
j_call: TRBJ1-4
d_call: .
clone_size: .
v_call: TRBV5-8
cdr3_nt: TGTGCCAGCACGGGGGGGACTAATGAAAAACTGTTTTTT
cdr3_aa: CASTGGTNEKLFF

cdr3_length: 16
j_call: TRBJ1-2
d_call: TRBD1
clone_size: .
v_call: TRBV14
cdr3_nt: TGTGCCAGCAGCCAAGAAATATCCAGCAGGGGGCATGGCTACACCTTC
cdr3_aa: CASSQEISSRGHGYTF

cdr3_length: 16
j_call: TRBJ1-1
d_call: TRBD1
clone_size: .
v_call: TRBV6-4
cdr3_nt: TGTGCCAGCAGTGAAACGTTTACAGGGGCAGGAACTGAAGCTTTCTTT
cdr3_aa: CASSETFTGAGTEAFF

cdr3_length: 12
j_call: TRBJ2-2
d_call: .
clone_size: .
v_call: TRBV7-2
cdr3_nt: TGTGCCAGCAGCTTCTTAGCCGGGGAGCTGTTTTTT
cdr3_aa: CASSFLAGELFF

cdr3_length: 14
j_call: TRBJ1-1
d_call: TRBD1
clone_size: few
v_call: TRBV5-1
cdr3_nt: TGCGCCAGCGGATCCGGGACAGGGGGCACTGAAGCTTTCTTT
cdr3_aa: CASGSGTGGTEAFF

cdr3_length: 15
j_call: TRBJ2-1
d_call: TRBD1
clone_size: .
v_call: TRBV18
cdr3_nt: TGTGCCAGCTCCCAGGGACAGGCTTTCGGGGATGAGCAGTTCTTC
cdr3_aa: CASSQGQAFGDEQFF

cdr3_length: 13
j_call: TRBJ2-5
d_call: .
clone_size: .
v_call: TRBV12-3/TRBV12-4
cdr3_nt: TGTGCCAGCACCCTACCTAGCGCGGAGACCCAGTACTTC
cdr3_aa: CASTLPSAETQYF

cdr3_length: 15
j_call: TRBJ2-5
d_call: .
clone_size: .
v_call: TRBV4-1
cdr3_nt: TGCGCCAGCAGCCATCAGCCCTGGGGCCGGGAGACCCAGTACTTC
cdr3_aa: CASSHQPWGRETQYF

cdr3_length: 16
j_call: TRBJ1-2
d_call: TRBD1
clone_size: once
v_call: TRBV5-8
cdr3_nt: TGTGCCAGCAGCATGGCGGCGGGCGGGACAGCCTATGGCTACACCTTC
cdr3_aa: CASSMAAGGTAYGYTF

cdr3_length: 13
j_call: TRBJ2-2
d_call: .
clone_size: .
v_call: TRBV18
cdr3_nt: TGTGCCAGCTCCCCCCTAAACACCGGGGAGCTGTTTTTT
cdr3_aa: CASSPLNTGELFF

cdr3_length: 15
j_call: TRBJ1-1
d_call: TRBD1
clone_size: once
v_call: TRBV27
cdr3_nt: TGTGCCAGCAGGACACAGGGGACTTTGAACACTGAAGCTTTCTTT
cdr3_aa: CASRTQGTLNTEAFF

cdr3_length: 15
j_call: TRBJ1-5
d_call: TRBD1
clone_size: .
v_call: TRBV6-5
cdr3_nt: TGTGCCAGCAGTAACCGGACAGGGGGCCGGCAGCCCCAGCATTTT
cdr3_aa: CASSNRTGGRQPQHF

cdr3_length: 11
j_call: TRBJ2-3
d_call: .
clone_size: .
v_call: TRBV4-3
cdr3_nt: TGCGCCAGCAGCCAAGGTACGGCGCAGTATTTT
cdr3_aa: CASSQGTAQYF

cdr3_length: 17
j_call: TRBJ1-2
d_call: .
clone_size: .
v_call: TRBV5-6
cdr3_nt: TGTGCCAGCAGCTTGCCGCCCCTACAGGGAACCGACTATGGCTACACCTTC
cdr3_aa: CASSLPPLQGTDYGYTF

cdr3_length: 15
j_call: TRBJ2-2
d_call: TRBD2
clone_size: .
v_call: TRBV5-1
cdr3_nt: TGCGCCAGCAGCTTGGTAGCGGGAGAGACCGGGGAGCTGTTTTTT
cdr3_aa: CASSLVAGETGELFF

cdr3_length: 17
j_call: TRBJ2-3
d_call: .
clone_size: .
v_call: TRBV9
cdr3_nt: TGTGCCAGCAGCGTAGGAGGTTGGGGCAGGGCAACAGATACGCAGTATTTT
cdr3_aa: CASSVGGWGRATDTQYF

cdr3_length: 16
j_call: TRBJ2-5
d_call: TRBD2
clone_size: .
v_call: TRBV7-2
cdr3_nt: TGTGCCAGCAGCTCCTTTGGACTAGCGGACCAAGAGACCCAGTACTTC
cdr3_aa: CASSSFGLADQETQYF

cdr3_length: 16
j_call: TRBJ1-2
d_call: TRBD1
clone_size: .
v_call: TRBV5-5
cdr3_nt: TGTGCCAGCAGCCTAGCAATTCTTTCAGGGGGATATGGCTACACCTTC
cdr3_aa: CASSLAILSGGYGYTF

cdr3_length: 14
j_call: TRBJ1-4
d_call: .
clone_size: .
v_call: TRBV5-4
cdr3_nt: TGTGCCAGCAGCAGGGAGGCGGTAGGCGAAAAACTGTTTTTT
cdr3_aa: CASSREAVGEKLFF

cdr3_length: 14
j_call: TRBJ1-3
d_call: TRBD1
clone_size: .
v_call: TRBV5-1
cdr3_nt: TGCGCCAGCGGAGCAGGGGGAGGTGGAAACACCATATATTTT
cdr3_aa: CASGAGGGGNTIYF

cdr3_length: 15
j_call: TRBJ1-5
d_call: .
clone_size: .
v_call: TRBV21-1
cdr3_nt: TGTGCCAGCACCGCGACTCCCGGGGGGACTCAGCCCCAGCATTTT
cdr3_aa: CASTATPGGTQPQHF

cdr3_length: 14
j_call: TRBJ2-4
d_call: TRBD1
clone_size: medium-sized
v_call: TRBV29-1
cdr3_nt: TGCAGCGTAGCAGAAGGGACAGGGGGCACCATTCAGTACTTC
cdr3_aa: CSVAEGTGGTIQYF

cdr3_length: 15
j_call: TRBJ2-3
d_call: TRBD2
clone_size: .
v_call: TRBV5-4
cdr3_nt: TGTGCCAGCAGCTTGTCTTTAGCGGGGGGAGATACGCAGTATTTT
cdr3_aa: CASSLSLAGGDTQYF

cdr3_length: 15
j_call: TRBJ2-1
d_call: TRBD1
clone_size: .
v_call: TRBV6-5
cdr3_nt: TGTGCCAGCACCCCCGGGACAGGGGGTTACAATGAGCAGTTCTTC
cdr3_aa: CASTPGTGGYNEQFF

cdr3_length: 15
j_call: TRBJ1-1
d_call: TRBD1
clone_size: .
v_call: TRBV27
cdr3_nt: TGTGCCAGCAGCCCTGCGGACAGGGGAAGCACTGAAGCTTTCTTT
cdr3_aa: CASSPADRGSTEAFF